The rows below give T cell receptor beta chains drawn from one sample of a study of blood T cell repertoires in COVID-19. This table comes from immunoSEQ multiplex PCR, and its TCRdb copy is limited to in-frame clones, with some not included. This sample has a few hundred thousand clones, with 80% to 95% found just once. Sequences were obtained from peripheral blood. These TCRs come from a woman aged 25-40 years with COVID-19, enrolled during active disease. CDR3s include the opening cysteine and the closing phenylalanine or tryptophan. D genes are given only for firm matches. Not every row has a clone size; where given, it reads once, few, many or a size class.

D gene	clone size	V gene	J gene	CDR3 protein	CDR3 DNA
TRBD2	NA	TRBV30	TRBJ2-1	CAWASGYNEQFF	TGTGCCTGGGCTAGCGGTTACAATGAGCAGTTCTTC
NA	NA	TRBV27	TRBJ2-7	CASSLGGPSYEQYF	TGTGCCAGCAGTTTAGGCGGGCCCTCCTACGAGCAGTACTTC
TRBD2	NA	TRBV5-4	TRBJ2-4	CASSLGAGALGIQYF	TGTGCCAGCAGCTTGGGAGCGGGGGCCCTAGGGATTCAGTACTTC
NA	NA	TRBV20-1	TRBJ2-3	CSAQNTDTQYF	TGCAGTGCCCAGAACACAGATACGCAGTATTTT
NA	NA	TRBV9	TRBJ2-2	CASGGPGEHANTGELFF	TGTGCCAGCGGCGGCCCTGGGGAGCATGCGAACACCGGGGAGCTGTTTTTT
NA	NA	TRBV28	TRBJ2-1	CASSPRDDRPPGPLYNEQFF	TGTGCCAGCAGTCCGAGAGACGACAGGCCACCGGGCCCGCTTTACAATGAGCAGTTCTTC
TRBD2	NA	TRBV10-2	TRBJ2-2	CASRARLGLAGTGELFF	TGCGCCAGCAGGGCGCGCTTGGGACTAGCGGGAACCGGGGAGCTGTTTTTT
NA	NA	TRBV6-1	TRBJ1-2	CASSENWTGGNGYTF	TGTGCCAGCAGTGAAAATTGGACCGGGGGGAATGGCTACACCTTC
TRBD2	NA	TRBV10-1	TRBJ2-1	CASSESRTSGSQENEQFF	TGCGCCAGCAGTGAGTCCCGGACTAGCGGGAGTCAGGAGAATGAGCAGTTCTTC
NA	NA	TRBV7-3	TRBJ2-1	CASSLLKGYEQFF	TGTGCCAGCAGCTTATTAAAGGGGTATGAGCAGTTCTTC
TRBD1	NA	TRBV6-2/TRBV6-3	TRBJ1-5	CASSYLGGRSNQPQHF	TGTGCCAGCAGTTATTTAGGGGGCCGAAGCAATCAGCCCCAGCATTTT
NA	NA	TRBV4-2	TRBJ1-1	CASSQSASGDQNTEAFF	TGTGCCAGCAGCCAATCCGCCTCCGGGGATCAGAACACTGAAGCTTTCTTT
NA	NA	TRBV5-1	TRBJ1-2	CASSSAGPSGYTF	TGCGCCAGCAGCTCTGCAGGGCCCTCTGGCTACACCTTC
TRBD1	once	TRBV5-4	TRBJ2-7	CASSIGTGKREQYF	TGTGCCAGCAGCATCGGGACAGGCAAACGCGAGCAGTACTTC
NA	NA	TRBV20-1	TRBJ1-5	CSASRGNQPQHF	TGCAGTGCTAGTAGGGGGAATCAGCCCCAGCATTTT
NA	once	TRBV28	TRBJ2-6	CASGRASGANVLTF	TGTGCCAGCGGGCGGGCCTCTGGGGCCAACGTCCTGACTTTC
TRBD1	NA	TRBV7-8	TRBJ2-6	CASSFPGQGARGANVLTF	TGTGCCAGCAGCTTTCCGGGACAGGGGGCGCGAGGGGCCAACGTCCTGACTTTC
TRBD2	NA	TRBV7-2	TRBJ2-3	CASGHYTTSSGDTQYF	TGTGCCAGCGGTCACTATACGACTAGCTCGGGAGATACGCAGTATTTT
TRBD2	NA	TRBV6-5	TRBJ2-2	CASSYSRREQSGELFF	TGTGCCAGCAGTTACTCGAGGCGGGAGCAAAGCGGGGAGCTGTTTTTT
NA	NA	TRBV15	TRBJ1-2	CATSRDWEYGYTF	TGTGCCACCAGCAGAGATTGGGAGTATGGCTACACCTTC
NA	NA	TRBV20-1	TRBJ1-1	CSARSGTEAFF	TGCAGTGCTAGAAGCGGCACTGAAGCTTTCTTT
NA	NA	TRBV5-1	TRBJ1-1	CASSLLGTMNTEAFF	TGCGCCAGCAGCTTGTTGGGGACTATGAACACTGAAGCTTTCTTT
NA	NA	TRBV30	TRBJ2-7	CAWSVAFGGYEQYF	TGTGCCTGGAGTGTAGCGTTTGGTGGGTACGAGCAGTACTTC
NA	NA	TRBV4-1	TRBJ2-2	CASSLGGGAVGELFF	TGCGCCAGCAGCCTAGGAGGGGGGGCGGTCGGGGAGCTGTTTTTT
TRBD2	NA	TRBV7-3	TRBJ2-2	CASSFSGKNTGELFF	TGTGCCAGCAGCTTCAGCGGGAAGAACACCGGGGAGCTGTTTTTT
NA	NA	TRBV3-1/TRBV3-2	TRBJ2-5	CASSQGGGGMTQYF	TGTGCCAGCAGCCAAGGGGGAGGAGGGATGACCCAGTACTTC
TRBD2	NA	TRBV7-9	TRBJ2-1	CASSLRAVGLAWDEQFF	TGTGCCAGCAGCTTAAGGGCGGTAGGACTAGCGTGGGATGAGCAGTTCTTC
TRBD1	NA	TRBV11-2	TRBJ1-2	CASSPRTGFNYGYTF	TGTGCCAGCAGCCCACGGACAGGGTTTAACTATGGCTACACCTTC
NA	NA	TRBV19	TRBJ2-1	CASSIPRQVSYNEQFF	TGTGCCAGTAGTATTCCTAGACAGGTTTCCTACAATGAGCAGTTCTTC
TRBD1	NA	TRBV6-1	TRBJ1-5	CATSEGASNQPQHF	TGTGCCACCAGTGAGGGGGCCAGCAATCAGCCCCAGCATTTT
TRBD1	NA	TRBV27	TRBJ1-2	CASSSRDRADANYGYTF	TGTGCCAGCAGTTCCCGGGACAGGGCAGACGCTAACTATGGCTACACCTTC
NA	NA	TRBV7-3	TRBJ2-1	CASSLKGWAASSGYNEQFF	TGTGCCAGCAGCTTAAAAGGATGGGCCGCTAGCTCGGGATACAATGAGCAGTTCTTC
TRBD2	NA	TRBV9	TRBJ2-1	CASSSRLAGGANEQFF	TGTGCCAGCAGCTCAAGACTAGCGGGGGGGGCCAATGAGCAGTTCTTC
NA	NA	TRBV5-5	TRBJ1-4	CASSPGGGEKLFF	TGTGCCAGCAGCCCCGGGGGTGGCGAAAAACTGTTTTTT
NA	NA	TRBV4-3	TRBJ2-7	CASSQDSDSYEQYF	TGCGCCAGCAGCCAAGATTCAGATTCCTACGAGCAGTACTTC
NA	NA	TRBV24-1	TRBJ2-1	CATRDTSSYNEQFF	TGTGCCACCCGGGACACAAGCTCCTACAATGAGCAGTTCTTC
NA	NA	TRBV5-5	TRBJ2-3	CASSFTRESTDTQYF	TGTGCCAGCAGCTTCACGCGGGAAAGCACAGATACGCAGTATTTT
NA	NA	TRBV7-2	TRBJ2-5	CASSLLRHETQYF	TGTGCCAGCAGCTTGCTACGACATGAGACCCAGTACTTC
TRBD1	once	TRBV9	TRBJ1-1	CASSSHRDRATEAFF	TGTGCCAGCAGCTCTCACCGGGACAGGGCGACTGAAGCTTTCTTT
NA	NA	TRBV2	TRBJ1-2	CASRVEYF	TGTGCCAGCAGGGTAGAATACTTC
TRBD1	NA	TRBV19	TRBJ1-5	CASRETGRNQPQHF	TGTGCCAGTAGGGAGACAGGGCGGAATCAGCCCCAGCATTTT
NA	NA	TRBV5-1	TRBJ1-4	CASSVGQINEKLFF	TGCGCCAGCAGCGTTGGACAGATTAATGAAAAACTGTTTTTT
TRBD1	NA	TRBV28	TRBJ1-5	CASRETGGNEAQHF	TGTGCCAGCAGGGAGACAGGGGGTAATGAAGCCCAGCATTTT
TRBD1	few	TRBV5-1	TRBJ1-1	CASSRGTGLINTEAFF	TGCGCCAGCAGCAGAGGGACAGGGCTTATCAACACTGAAGCTTTCTTT
NA	NA	TRBV30	TRBJ1-5	CAWSVTGGRGNQPQHF	TGTGCCTGGAGTGTCACGGGGGGACGGGGCAATCAGCCCCAGCATTTT
NA	NA	TRBV27	TRBJ2-1	CASSSTFNEIWQFF	TGTGCCAGCAGTAGCACGTTCAATGAGATCTGGCAGTTCTTC
TRBD2	NA	TRBV4-1	TRBJ2-7	CASSPEREALEQYF	TGCGCCAGCAGCCCCGAGCGGGAGGCTCTCGAGCAGTACTTC
TRBD2	NA	TRBV6-6	TRBJ2-1	CASSPIWGGGPEGEQFF	TGTGCCAGCAGTCCTATCTGGGGGGGAGGGCCAGAAGGGGAGCAGTTCTTC
NA	NA	TRBV14	TRBJ2-3	CASSPTGGSTDTQYF	TGTGCCAGCAGCCCGACCGGAGGTAGCACAGATACGCAGTATTTT
NA	NA	TRBV5-5	TRBJ2-2	CASSRAVRELFF	TGTGCCAGCAGCCGCGCGGTCCGGGAGCTGTTTTTT
TRBD2	NA	TRBV5-4	TRBJ2-5	CASRPAGTSAHHQETQYF	TGTGCCAGCAGACCCGCCGGGACTAGCGCCCACCACCAAGAGACCCAGTACTTC
TRBD1	NA	TRBV3-1/TRBV3-2	TRBJ2-3	CASSPGTGGRDTQYF	TGTGCCAGCAGCCCCGGGACAGGGGGCAGGGATACGCAGTATTTT
TRBD2	NA	TRBV7-6	TRBJ2-3	CASSPRGTSGETDTQYF	TGTGCCAGCAGCCCAAGGGGGACTAGCGGGGAAACAGATACGCAGTATTTT
TRBD1	NA	TRBV19	TRBJ2-5	CASSRWTGGPQETQYF	TGTGCCAGTAGTAGGTGGACAGGGGGTCCCCAAGAGACCCAGTACTTC
NA	NA	TRBV6-2/TRBV6-3	TRBJ1-5	CASSLGGSHQPQHF	TGTGCCAGCAGTTTAGGAGGGTCGCATCAGCCCCAGCATTTT
TRBD1	NA	TRBV5-4	TRBJ1-2	CASSLETGGNYGYTF	TGTGCCAGCAGCTTGGAGACAGGGGGTAACTATGGCTACACCTTC